This section outlines one TCR beta chain sequence together with its context. Primers included in the PCR were 60 Vbeta and 13 Jbeta primers. The assay was immunoSEQ multiplex PCR, and TCRdb's table has in-frame clones only and misses some. The sample yields over 200,000 clones, around 76% seen once. This record comes from a study of cytomegalovirus exposure and HLA in healthy donors. CDR1 is SGHVS, CDR2 FQNEAQ, per germline. The CDR3 loop spans 13 amino acids. Between the trimmed V and J ends, which lost 5 bases and 6 bases, there was a span of 10 bases. Sequenced sample: PBMCs. The J gene is TRBJ2-2, the V gene TRBV7-8, with D unclear. The clonotype comes from a middle-aged woman in good health and CMV-seropositive. DNA of the CDR3: TGTGCCAGCAGCCCCAGACACGCCGGGGAGCTGTTTTTT. Protein: CASSPRHAGELFF. Looking up the rest from reference TRBV7-8 and TRBJ2-2 gives the full variable domain: GAGVSQSPRYKVAKRGQDVALRCDPISGHVSLFWYQQALGQGPEFLTYFQNEAQLDKSGLPSDRFFAERPEGSVSTLKIQRTQQEDSAVYLCASSPRHAGELFFGEGSRLTVL.